What follows is one T cell receptor (beta chain) and its context. TCRdb's copy holds only in-frame clones and misses some; the assay was immunoSEQ multiplex PCR. Seen here are approximately 240,000 clones, around 80% observed once, and the top ten hold 1.3%. The data were obtained in a study of blood T cell repertoires in COVID-19. In the study overall: Material from acute and convalescent COVID-19 was sourced from the United States, Italy and Spain.

This CDR3 is 18 amino acids long. CDR1 and CDR2 from the germline V gene are MNHEY and SMNVEV (reference sequence). The trim removed 3 bases at V and 0 bases at J, leaving 5 bases unmatched. This chain connects TRBV27 to TRBJ2-6; the match to TRBD1 covers 10 bases. The material sequenced was peripheral blood. This receptor was taken from a young woman with COVID-19, enrolled during active disease. CDR3 DNA: TGTGCCAGCAGTTTTCGGACAGGGGGATCCTCTGGGGCCAACGTCCTGACTTTC. Amino acids: CASSFRTGGSSGANVLTF.